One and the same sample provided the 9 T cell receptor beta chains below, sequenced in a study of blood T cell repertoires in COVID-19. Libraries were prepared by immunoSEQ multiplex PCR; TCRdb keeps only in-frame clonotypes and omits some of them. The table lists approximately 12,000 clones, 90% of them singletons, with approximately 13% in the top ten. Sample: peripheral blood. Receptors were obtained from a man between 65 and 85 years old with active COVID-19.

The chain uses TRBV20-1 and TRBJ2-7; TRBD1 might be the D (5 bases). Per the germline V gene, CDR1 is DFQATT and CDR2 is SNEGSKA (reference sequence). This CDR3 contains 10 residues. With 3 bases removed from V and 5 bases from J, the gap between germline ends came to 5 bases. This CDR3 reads CSASRDEQYF. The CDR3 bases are TGCAGTGCTAGCAGGGACGAGCAGTACTTC.

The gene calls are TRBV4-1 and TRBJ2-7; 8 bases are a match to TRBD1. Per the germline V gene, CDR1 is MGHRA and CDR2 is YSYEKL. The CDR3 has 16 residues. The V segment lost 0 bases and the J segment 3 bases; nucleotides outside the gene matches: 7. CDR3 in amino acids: CASSQERQGSSYEQYF. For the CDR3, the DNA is TGCGCCAGCAGCCAAGAGAGACAGGGGTCCAGCTACGAGCAGTACTTC.

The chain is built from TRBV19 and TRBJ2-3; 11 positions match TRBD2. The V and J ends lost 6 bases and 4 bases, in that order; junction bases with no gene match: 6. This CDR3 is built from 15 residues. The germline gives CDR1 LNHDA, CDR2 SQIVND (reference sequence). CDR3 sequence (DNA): TGTGCCAGTAGCGAACTAGCGGGAGACCCAGATACGCAGTATTTT. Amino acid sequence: CASSELAGDPDTQYF.

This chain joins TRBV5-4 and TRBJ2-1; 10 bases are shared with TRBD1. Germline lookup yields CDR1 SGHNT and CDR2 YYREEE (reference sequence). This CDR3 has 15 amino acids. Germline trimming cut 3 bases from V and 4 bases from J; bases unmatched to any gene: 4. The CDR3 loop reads CASSSGTGAYNEQFF. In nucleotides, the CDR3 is TGTGCCAGCAGCTCCGGGACAGGGGCATACAATGAGCAGTTCTTC.

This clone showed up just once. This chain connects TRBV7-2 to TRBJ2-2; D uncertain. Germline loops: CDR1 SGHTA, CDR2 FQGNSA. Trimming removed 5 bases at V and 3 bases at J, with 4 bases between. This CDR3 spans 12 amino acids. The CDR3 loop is CASSPDTGELFF. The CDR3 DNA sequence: TGTGCCAGCAGCCCCGACACCGGGGAGCTGTTTTTT.

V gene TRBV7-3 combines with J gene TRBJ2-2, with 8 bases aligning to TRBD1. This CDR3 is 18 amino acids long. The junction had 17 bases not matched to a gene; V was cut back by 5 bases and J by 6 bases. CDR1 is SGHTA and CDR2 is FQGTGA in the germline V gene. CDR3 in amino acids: CASSPMPGTGLFAGELFF. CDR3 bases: TGTGCCAGCAGCCCGATGCCCGGGACAGGCCTGTTTGCCGGGGAGCTGTTTTTT.

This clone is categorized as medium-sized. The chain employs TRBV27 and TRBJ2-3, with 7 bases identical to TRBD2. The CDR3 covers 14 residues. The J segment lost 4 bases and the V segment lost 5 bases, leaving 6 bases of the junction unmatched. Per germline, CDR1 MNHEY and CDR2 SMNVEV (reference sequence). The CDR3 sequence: CASSHRSGADTQYF. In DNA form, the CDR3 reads TGTGCCAGCAGTCACCGCAGCGGGGCAGATACGCAGTATTTT.

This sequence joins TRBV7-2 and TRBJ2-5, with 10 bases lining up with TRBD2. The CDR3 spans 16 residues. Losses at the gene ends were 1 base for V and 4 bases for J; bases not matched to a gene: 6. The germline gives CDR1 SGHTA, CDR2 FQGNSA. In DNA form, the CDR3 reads TGTGCCAGCAGCTTAGTGGCTAGCGGGAGTGGAGAGACCCAGTACTTC. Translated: CASSLVASGSGETQYF.

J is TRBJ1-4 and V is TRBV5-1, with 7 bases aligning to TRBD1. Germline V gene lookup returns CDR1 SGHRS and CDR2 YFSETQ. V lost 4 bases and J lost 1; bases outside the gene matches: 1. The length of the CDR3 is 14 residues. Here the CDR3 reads CASSRDRTNEKLFF. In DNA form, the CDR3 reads TGCGCCAGCAGCCGGGACAGAACTAATGAAAAACTGTTTTTT.